The 18 T cell receptor beta chains below come from one sample, sequenced in a study of blood T cell repertoires in COVID-19. TCRdb keeps only in-frame clones here, not all; method: immunoSEQ multiplex PCR. The sample has 70,000 or so clones, roughly 91% seen once; the top ten hold roughly a tenth. The specimen sequenced was peripheral blood. The source of these receptors is a young woman with acute or convalescent COVID-19.

This chain uses TRBV6-5 with TRBJ1-4, with 8 nucleotides matching TRBD1. CDR3 length: 14 amino acids. V dropped 5 bases and J dropped 10; count of bases not matched to a gene: 9. From germline, CDR1 is MNHEY and CDR2 SVGAGI. Written as DNA, the CDR3 is TGTGCCAGCAGTCCCGAACAGGGGGGGCGAAAACTGTTTTTT. Protein product: CASSPEQGGRKLFF.

This clone was seen just once. The rearrangement links TRBV30 to TRBJ1-1; 7 bases fit TRBD1. V trimming: 3 bases; J trimming: 7 bases; junction bases outside the gene matches: 14. Germline V gene data show CDR1 as GTSNPN and CDR2 as SVGIG (reference sequence). This CDR3 region has 15 residues. CDR3 DNA: TGTGCCTGGAGCCCGTCAAATGTAGGGGGCGGTGAAGCTTTCTTT. Amino acids: CAWSPSNVGGGEAFF. Full variable domain (outside the CDR3, taken from reference TRBV30 and TRBJ1-1): SQTIHQWPATLVQPVGSPLSLECTVEGTSNPNLYWYRQAAGRGLQLLFYSVGIGQISSEVPQNLSASRPQDRQFILSSKKLLLSDSGFYLCAWSPSNVGGGEAFFGQGTRLTVV.

The chain carries TRBV19 and TRBJ2-1; TRBD1 agrees at 9 bases. The CDR3 totals 15 residues. Germline V gene sequence: CDR1 LNHDA, CDR2 SQIVND (reference sequence). The V and J ends lost 6 bases and 3 bases, in that order; junction bases with no gene match: 6. The CDR3 DNA is TGTGCCAGTAGGGCCGGGACAGGGAACTACAATGAGCAGTTCTTC. Translating it yields CASRAGTGNYNEQFF.

The V call is TRBV2, the J call TRBJ2-7; no reliable D call. Germline V gene lookup returns CDR1 SNHLY and CDR2 FYNNEI. The V and J ends lost 7 bases and 4 bases respectively, with 8 bases between them. This CDR3 spans 11 amino acids. CDR3 sequence: CASNSGYEQYF. In DNA form, the CDR3 reads TGTGCCAGCAATTCGGGTTACGAGCAGTACTTC.

The rearrangement joins TRBV9 to TRBJ1-2; 8 bases line up with TRBD1. Germline V lookup: CDR1 SGDLS, CDR2 YYNGEE. J was trimmed by 6 bases and V by 3 bases; bases with no gene match: 7. The CDR3 length is 14 residues. The CDR3 nucleotides read TGTGCCAGCAGCGACGGAGGACAGGGCCATGGCTACACCTTC. The encoded protein is CASSDGGQGHGYTF.

This clone was seen only a few times. The gene calls are TRBV29-1 and TRBJ1-1, with no clear D. In germline, CDR1 is SQVTM, CDR2 ANQGSEA. The CDR3 is 14 residues long. Trimming cost V 6 bases and J 3 bases, with 17 bases left between them. CDR3 nucleotide sequence: TGCAGCGTCTGCGAGGGAGCTTGGGACACTGAAGCTTTCTTT. This encodes CSVCEGAWDTEAFF.

This clone came up a few times. This sequence joins TRBV6-6 and TRBJ1-1; D perhaps matches TRBD1 (6 bases). The germline V gene has CDR1 MNHNY and CDR2 SVGAGI (reference sequence). V was pared by 2 bases and J by 4 bases, with 8 bases between. The CDR3 sequence is 13 residues long. The CDR3 nucleotides are TGTGCCAGCAGTTACGAACAGGGCACTGAAGCTTTCTTT. It translates to CASSYEQGTEAFF.

This clone was seen only once. This chain links TRBV6-5 with TRBJ2-2, with TRBD1 identical over 7 bases. Losses at the gene ends were 6 bases for V and 3 bases for J; bases not matched to a gene: 7. The CDR3 has 15 residues. Per the germline V gene, CDR1 is MNHEY and CDR2 is SVGAGI. The CDR3 reads CASSRVQGDTGELFF. The CDR3 region has the DNA TGTGCCAGCAGCCGCGTTCAGGGGGACACCGGGGAGCTGTTTTTT.

The V gene is TRBV5-6, the J gene TRBJ2-1; the match to TRBD1 covers 7 bases. CDR3 length: 14 residues. The germline V gene has CDR1 SGHDT and CDR2 YYEEEE. Trimming took 0 bases from V and 3 from J; bases not matched to a gene: 0. The CDR3 spells CASSLGDSYNEQFF. CDR3 nucleotide sequence: TGTGCCAGCAGCTTGGGGGACAGCTACAATGAGCAGTTCTTC.

This chain links TRBV2 with TRBJ1-1; D might be TRBD1 (5 bases). Germline CDR1 reads SNHLY; CDR2 reads FYNNEI. V was pared by 7 bases and J by 6 bases, with 15 bases between. The CDR3 sequence is 13 residues long. The CDR3 DNA reads as TGTGCCAGCAAGATCTCCCCGGGGGCTGAAGCTTTCTTT. Its protein is CASKISPGAEAFF.

This chain links TRBV5-4 with TRBJ1-2; 8 nucleotides match TRBD1. Per germline, CDR1 SGHNT and CDR2 YYREEE (reference sequence). J lost 6 bases, V lost 5 bases, and 18 bases had no gene match. The CDR3 is 17 amino acids. CDR3 amino acids: CASSVGQGAGLADGYTF. CDR3 DNA sequence: TGTGCCAGCAGTGTAGGACAGGGAGCGGGTCTCGCTGATGGCTACACCTTC.

This clone was picked up one time. The V and J genes are TRBV28 and TRBJ1-6; 8 bases line up with TRBD1. The CDR3 length is 13 residues. After removal of 11 bases from V and 7 bases from J, the junction contained 7 bases not matched to a gene. Germline lookup yields CDR1 MDHEN and CDR2 SYDVKM. The chain's CDR3 is CAGRQGNNSPLHF. The CDR3, as DNA: TGTGCCGGTAGACAGGGGAACAATTCACCCCTCCACTTT.

This chain uses TRBV27 with TRBJ2-7; tentatively, D is TRBD2 (5 bases). Trimming removed 4 bases at V and 0 bases at J, with 13 bases between. The CDR3 has 15 residues. The germline CDR1 and CDR2 sequences are MNHEY and SMNVEV (reference sequence). CDR3 DNA sequence: TGTGCCAGCAGTTCCCTCGGACTGGGCTCCTACGAGCAGTACTTC. The encoded protein is CASSSLGLGSYEQYF.

The DNA of the CDR3 is TGTGCCAGCAGCGCCTTCGGCGGGGGGGGAGATACGCAGTATTTT. As protein: CASSAFGGGGDTQYF. The chain uses TRBV7-2 and TRBJ2-3; the match to TRBD2 covers 9 bases. CDR1 is SGHTA, CDR2 FQGNSA, per germline. Losses at the gene ends were 5 bases for V and 5 bases for J; bases not matched to a gene: 8. The length of the CDR3 is 15 residues.

The rearrangement uses TRBV11-3 and TRBJ2-7; 7 nucleotides match TRBD1. In germline, CDR1 is SGHNT, CDR2 YENEEA. The V segment lost 1 base and the J segment 7 bases; nucleotides outside the gene matches: 4. The CDR3 runs 13 residues. This CDR3 reads CASSLGRQGEQYF. The CDR3 bases are TGTGCCAGCAGCTTAGGACGACAGGGTGAGCAGTACTTC. Using reference TRBV11-3 and TRBJ2-7 for the parts outside the CDR3, the full variable domain is EAGVVQSPRYKIIEKKQPVAFWCNPISGHNTLYWYLQNLGQGPELLIRYENEEAVDDSQLPKDRFSAERLKGVDSTLKIQPAELGDSAVYLCASSLGRQGEQYFGPGTRLTVT.

The chain carries TRBV6-1 and TRBJ1-1, with D possibly TRBD1 on 6 matching bases. The V and J ends lost 1 base and 1 base respectively, with 10 bases between them. This CDR3 comprises 15 residues. Germline CDR1 is MNHNS and CDR2 is SASEGT. The CDR3 DNA sequence: TGTGCCAGCAGTGAAGAGGGGGGGGCGAACACTGAAGCTTTCTTT. Translation gives CASSEEGGANTEAFF.

J is TRBJ2-2 and V is TRBV28; the D gene is possibly TRBD2 (5 bases). Trimming left V 4 bases short and J 0 bases short, with 15 bases between. This CDR3 contains 17 residues. CDR1 and CDR2 (germline): MDHEN, SYDVKM. The CDR3: CASSWEQKWTNTGELFF. The CDR3 bases are TGTGCCAGCAGTTGGGAGCAAAAGTGGACGAACACCGGGGAGCTGTTTTTT. The full variable domain, its missing parts supplied by reference TRBV28 and TRBJ2-2, is DVKVTQSSRYLVKRTGEKVFLECVQDMDHENMFWYRQDPGLGLRLIYFSYDVKMKEKGDIPEGYSVSREKKERFSLILESASTNQTSMYLCASSWEQKWTNTGELFFGEGSRLTVL.

The chain uses TRBV4-1 and TRBJ2-1; 11 nucleotides align to TRBD2. This CDR3 region has 15 residues. Looked up from germline, CDR1 is MGHRA and CDR2 is YSYEKL. Trimming cost V 4 bases and J 4 bases; bases outside gene matches: 3. The CDR3 DNA reads TGCGCCAGCAGCCCCACTAGCGGGGGATACAATGAGCAGTTCTTC. It yields the protein CASSPTSGGYNEQFF.